These 31 T cell receptor beta chains were sequenced from one sample in a study of blood T cell repertoires in COVID-19. Sequencing used immunoSEQ multiplex PCR; TCRdb keeps in-frame clones, though not all of them. The repertoire holds roughly 250,000 clones, roughly 84% seen once, with 4% in the top ten. Sequenced input: peripheral blood. These receptors were obtained from a woman aged 40 to 50 with active or convalescent COVID-19.

This chain connects TRBV6-1 to TRBJ2-4; D is possibly TRBD2 (5 bases). Between the trimmed V and J ends, which lost 2 bases and 7 bases, there was a span of 12 bases. CDR3 length equals 14 residues. The germline gives CDR1 MNHNS, CDR2 SASEGT. CDR3 nucleotide sequence: TGTGCCAGCAGTGAATCCCGAGGGTGGAACATTCAGTACTTC. Encoded protein: CASSESRGWNIQYF.

The rearrangement links TRBV7-9 to TRBJ2-1; maybe TRBD2 (6 bases). CDR1 and CDR2 (germline): SEHNR, FQNEAQ (reference sequence). This CDR3 is 16 amino acids long. V was pared by 5 bases and J by 0 bases, with 14 bases between. CDR3 protein: CASSPYEGLSYNEQFF. DNA for the CDR3: TGTGCCAGCAGCCCATATGAGGGACTCTCCTACAATGAGCAGTTCTTC.

The chain links TRBV11-2 to TRBJ2-2; 10 nucleotides match TRBD1. Germline V CDR1 and CDR2: SGHAT, FQNNGV. The CDR3 spans 15 residues. The V gene end was trimmed by 3 bases and the J gene end by 8 bases; junction bases not matched to a gene: 6. The CDR3 spells CASSLGDRGTGELFF. CDR3 in DNA: TGTGCCAGCAGCTTGGGGGACAGGGGTACGGGGGAGCTGTTTTTT.

The chain uses TRBV5-1 and TRBJ2-3, with 12 bases identical to TRBD2. This CDR3 region has 16 residues. After removal of 3 bases from V and 2 bases from J, the junction contained 4 bases not matched to a gene. CDR1 and CDR2 (germline): SGHRS, YFSETQ. The CDR3 region has the DNA TGCGCCAGCAGCTCGGGACTAGCGGGTTCCACAGATACGCAGTATTTT. This gives the protein CASSSGLAGSTDTQYF.

The chain has TRBV5-1 and TRBJ1-4; D not resolved. Germline lookup yields CDR1 SGHRS and CDR2 YFSETQ. The V end was cut by 0 bases, the J end by 8 bases, with 8 bases between. This CDR3 spans 13 amino acids. CDR3 coding DNA: TGCGCCAGCAGCTTGGGAAACAGAGAAAAACTGTTTTTT. This sequence encodes CASSLGNREKLFF.

V gene TRBV7-9 combines with J gene TRBJ1-1; D is perhaps TRBD1 (5 bases). This CDR3 region has 13 residues. Trimming took off 1 base at V and 8 bases at J, with 11 bases between the two ends. CDR1 SEHNR and CDR2 FQNEAQ come from the germline V gene (reference sequence). The CDR3 DNA is TGTGCCAGCAGCTTAGAGGGGATGGGGGAAGCTTTCTTT. It encodes CASSLEGMGEAFF.

V gene TRBV18 combines with J gene TRBJ2-7, with TRBD1 matching over 7 bases. This CDR3 is built from 15 residues. The ends lost 2 bases at V and 2 bases at J; junction bases unmatched: 6. Germline V gives CDR1 KGHSH, CDR2 LQKENI. The CDR3 is CASSPRRGGAYEQYF. Written as DNA, the CDR3 is TGTGCCAGCTCACCAAGAAGAGGGGGCGCCTACGAGCAGTACTTC.

The table lists this clone with many counts. This rearrangement joins TRBV2 to TRBJ2-1; D may be TRBD2 (6 bases). CDR1 is SNHLY, CDR2 FYNNEI, per germline. The V and J ends lost 8 bases and 0 bases respectively, with 14 bases between them. The CDR3 has 15 residues. The CDR3 coding sequence is TGTGCCAGCGGAGCGGGCCCATTCTCCTACAATGAGCAGTTCTTC. Its translation is CASGAGPFSYNEQFF.

Only a few counts were recorded for this clone. The chain uses TRBV19 and TRBJ1-1; a possible D gene is TRBD1 (5 bases). V shed 11 bases and J shed 7 bases, with 14 bases lying between them. Germline V CDR1 and CDR2: LNHDA, SQIVND (reference sequence). The CDR3 is 11 amino acids. CDR3 sequence (DNA): TGTGCCGCCCGGGGACTGCATGAAGCTTTCTTT. Its protein is CAARGLHEAFF.

The chain uses TRBV9 and TRBJ1-2; D not resolved. The CDR3 covers 14 residues. Trimming took 4 bases from V and 2 from J, leaving 12 bases between them. Per the germline V gene, CDR1 is SGDLS and CDR2 is YYNGEE. The CDR3 sequence is CASSPGGTNYGYTF. The CDR3 coding sequence is TGTGCCAGCAGCCCAGGAGGCACCAACTATGGCTACACCTTC.

The V and J genes are TRBV6-5 and TRBJ1-1; D gene unclear. This CDR3 is 14 amino acids long. CDR1 and CDR2 from the germline V gene are MNHEY and SVGAGI. V dropped 8 bases and J dropped 3 bases, with 16 bases sitting between them. CDR3 region: CASHSIPGYTEAFF. The DNA of the CDR3 is TGTGCCAGCCATTCTATCCCGGGGTACACTGAAGCTTTCTTT.

This chain uses TRBV9 with TRBJ2-3; 7 nucleotides match TRBD2. V shed 2 bases and J 0 bases; nucleotides not matched to a gene: 3. There are 15 residues in the CDR3. Germline CDR1 is SGDLS and CDR2 is YYNGEE. The CDR3 region is CASSVGGVSTDTQYF. CDR3 sequence (DNA): TGTGCCAGCAGCGTGGGAGGGGTGAGCACAGATACGCAGTATTTT.

This chain connects TRBV5-4 to TRBJ1-3; the match to TRBD1 covers 9 bases. There are 16 residues in the CDR3. V lost 3 bases, J lost 5 bases, and 9 bases stayed unmatched. From germline, CDR1 is SGHNT and CDR2 YYREEE (reference sequence). The CDR3 is CASSSSGTGTRNTIYF. The CDR3, as DNA: TGTGCCAGCAGCTCCTCCGGGACAGGGACTCGAAACACCATATATTTT.

This clone was picked up a small number of times. The chain couples TRBV3-1 (or the pseudogene TRBV3-2) to TRBJ2-5; the D is unclear. V dropped 0 bases and J dropped 2 bases, with 10 bases sitting between them. The CDR3 covers 15 residues. Germline lookup yields CDR1 LGHDT and CDR2 YNNKEL (reference sequence). The CDR3 spells CASSQDSSAQETQYF. CDR3 in DNA: TGTGCCAGCAGCCAAGATAGCAGCGCGCAAGAGACCCAGTACTTC.

The chain links TRBV10-3 to TRBJ1-1; D might be TRBD1 (5 bases). With 5 bases removed from V and 4 bases from J, the gap between germline ends came to 23 bases. The CDR3 extends over 17 amino acids. CDR1 is ENHRY and CDR2 is SYGVKD in the germline V gene. The CDR3 region has the DNA TGTGCCATCAGTTATCGCACCGGGACCGTGGGAGGCACTGAAGCTTTCTTT. Protein sequence: CAISYRTGTVGGTEAFF.

The chain has TRBV10-3 and TRBJ2-7, with 7 bases lining up with TRBD1. CDR1 is ENHRY and CDR2 is SYGVKD in the germline V gene. The ends lost 7 bases at V and 4 bases at J; junction bases unmatched: 4. CDR3 length equals 12 residues. CDR3 region: CAIMGTDYEQYF. CDR3 in DNA: TGTGCCATCATGGGGACAGATTACGAGCAGTACTTC.

The chain recombines TRBV19 with TRBJ1-6; 8 positions agree with TRBD1. With V trimmed by 4 bases and J by 6 bases, 2 bases remained unmatched. Germline values: CDR1 LNHDA, CDR2 SQIVND (reference sequence). The CDR3 contains 14 residues. Here the CDR3 reads CASSTDRGNSPLHF. The CDR3 coding sequence is TGTGCCAGTAGTACAGACAGGGGTAATTCACCCCTCCACTTT.

This chain joins TRBV6-5 and TRBJ2-7, with TRBD1 matching over 10 bases. Trimming at V came to 2 bases and at J to 4 bases, leaving 5 bases not matched to a gene. Germline V gene lookup returns CDR1 MNHEY and CDR2 SVGAGI. The CDR3 consists of 15 residues. CDR3 loop: CASSYRDRGPYEQYF. CDR3 DNA sequence: TGTGCCAGCAGTTACAGGGACAGGGGACCTTACGAGCAGTACTTC.

This rearrangement joins TRBV9 to TRBJ2-7; D is possibly TRBD2 (6 bases). The CDR3 has 14 amino acids. Trimming removed 0 bases at V and 3 bases at J, with 10 bases between. Germline assignment: CDR1 SGDLS and CDR2 YYNGEE. The CDR3 nucleotides are TGTGCCAGCAGCGTAGCGGGGGACGGCTACGAGCAGTACTTC. Its protein product is CASSVAGDGYEQYF.

J is TRBJ1-2 and V is TRBV7-2; a possible D gene is TRBD1 (6 bases). Germline assignment: CDR1 SGHTA and CDR2 FQGNSA. The CDR3 runs to 16 residues. The V end was cut by 1 base, the J end by 3 bases, with 15 bases between. The CDR3 protein is CASSLGATGYDYGYTF. DNA for the CDR3: TGTGCCAGCAGCTTAGGAGCCACAGGGTACGACTATGGCTACACCTTC.

This chain joins TRBV18 and TRBJ1-2; D is unclear. Germline V CDR1 and CDR2: KGHSH, LQKENI. This CDR3 contains 16 residues. V dropped 3 bases and J dropped 4 bases, with 18 bases sitting between them. The CDR3 sequence: CASSPEGGLNGYGYTF. CDR3 DNA sequence: TGTGCCAGCTCACCCGAGGGCGGGCTAAACGGCTATGGCTACACCTTC.

The chain links TRBV25-1 to TRBJ2-3; TRBD2 is a possible D gene (5 bases). V lost 5 bases and J 2 bases, leaving 8 bases between the germline ends. There are 13 residues in the CDR3. Germline V lookup: CDR1 MGHDK, CDR2 SYGVNS. CDR3 sequence reads: CASSSRVTDTQYF. CDR3 in DNA: TGTGCCAGCAGTTCGAGGGTCACAGATACGCAGTATTTT.

The chain uses TRBV6-5 and TRBJ2-6, with 8 bases lining up with TRBD1. Per the germline V gene, CDR1 is MNHEY and CDR2 is SVGAGI. The CDR3 totals 14 residues. The V and J ends lost 6 bases and 4 bases, in that order; junction bases with no gene match: 2. Written as DNA, the CDR3 is TGTGCCAGCAGGGACAGGGCCGGGGCCAACGTCCTGACTTTC. It yields the protein CASRDRAGANVLTF.

The chain recombines TRBV11-2 with TRBJ2-3; D not resolved. V was clipped by 5 bases and J by 3 bases, with 3 bases between them. Per germline, CDR1 SGHAT and CDR2 FQNNGV. This CDR3 is 11 amino acids long. The CDR3 sequence is CASSVTDTQYF. Here the CDR3 DNA reads TGTGCCAGCAGCGTAACAGATACGCAGTATTTT.

The genes are TRBV5-4 and TRBJ2-7; TRBD1 agrees at 7 bases. The CDR3 sequence is 12 residues long. The V gene's germline CDR1 is SGHNT and CDR2 YYREEE (reference sequence). The junction had 1 base not matched to a gene; V was cut back by 3 bases and J by 4 bases. CDR3 amino acids: CASSSQGYEQYF. Here the CDR3 DNA reads TGTGCCAGCAGCTCACAGGGGTACGAGCAGTACTTC.

The CDR3 loop is CASPYDRVQVPYNSPLHF. CDR3 bases: TGCGCCAGCCCCTACGACAGGGTCCAAGTCCCCTATAATTCACCCCTCCACTTT. The chain uses TRBV5-1 and TRBJ1-6, with TRBD1 matching 7 bases. The V segment lost 7 bases and the J segment 2 bases; nucleotides outside the gene matches: 15. Germline lookup yields CDR1 SGHRS and CDR2 YFSETQ. CDR3 length: 18 amino acids.

The chain combines TRBV6-1 with TRBJ1-2; tentatively, D is TRBD1 (6 bases). CDR3 length: 15 amino acids. CDR1 MNHNS and CDR2 SASEGT come from the germline V gene. V was pared by 2 bases and J by 0 bases, with 10 bases between. CDR3 in amino acids: CASSEITGTNYGYTF. The CDR3 DNA follows: TGTGCCAGCAGTGAAATCACAGGGACTAACTATGGCTACACCTTC.

The chain uses TRBV11-2 and TRBJ1-4; the D gene is possibly TRBD1 (6 bases). Looked up from germline, CDR1 is SGHAT and CDR2 is FQNNGV. Trimming stripped 5 bases from V and 8 bases from J, with 12 bases between. This CDR3 has 13 amino acids. CDR3: CASSVGTIEKLFF. CDR3 nucleotide sequence: TGTGCCAGCAGCGTAGGGACAATCGAAAAACTGTTTTTT. Complete variable domain (other parts from reference TRBV11-2 and TRBJ1-4): EAGVAQSPRYKIIEKRQSVAFWCNPISGHATLYWYQQILGQGPKLLIQFQNNGVVDDSQLPKDRFSAERLKGVDSTLKIQPAKLEDSAVYLCASSVGTIEKLFFGSGTQLSVL.

This clone has only one observation. The chain carries TRBV7-3 and TRBJ2-1; 12 bases are a match to TRBD2. V lost 2 bases, J lost 6 bases, and 2 bases stayed unmatched. The CDR3 extends over 15 amino acids. The V gene's germline CDR1 is SGHTA and CDR2 FQGTGA. The CDR3 protein is CASSLLAGGPNEQFF. The CDR3 region has the DNA TGTGCCAGCAGCTTACTAGCGGGGGGGCCCAATGAGCAGTTCTTC.

This clone appeared once. The V gene is TRBV27, the J gene TRBJ2-5, with 9 bases aligning to TRBD2. This CDR3 spans 16 amino acids. CDR1 is MNHEY, CDR2 SMNVEV, per germline (reference sequence). Trimming removed 5 bases from V and 3 bases from J; junction bases left unmatched: 10. In DNA form, the CDR3 reads TGTGCCAGCAGTCAGCGGTGGCGGGGGGGCGAAGAGACCCAGTACTTC. Translating it yields CASSQRWRGGEETQYF.

The genes are TRBV9 and TRBJ2-2; D is perhaps TRBD2 (5 bases). In germline, CDR1 is SGDLS, CDR2 YYNGEE. Trimming took 4 bases from V and 2 from J, leaving 18 bases between them. The CDR3 contains 17 residues. The CDR3: CASSPRPASLNTGELFF. The CDR3 nucleotides read TGTGCCAGCAGCCCCAGACCCGCTAGCTTAAACACCGGGGAGCTGTTTTTT.